This T cell receptor beta chain was retrieved from a study of cytomegalovirus exposure and HLA in healthy donors. Study outcomes and limitations: What was likely a sequencing artifact was a cluster of highly shared sequence variants. When analyzed later, a missense DCLRE1C variant was found to be linked to TCR beta V- and J-gene trimming. Analyses of presence/absence relied on an assumption of roughly uniform sequencing depth across donors.

With respect to this clone: Its target is not known.

Trimming stripped 2 bases from V and 2 bases from J, with 5 bases between. The length of the CDR3 is 13 residues. Germline lookup yields CDR1 MDHEN and CDR2 SYDVKM. 13 Jbeta primers and 60 Vbeta primers were used for the PCR. In the authors' methods: The authors later counted 65 million to 80 million unique TCR beta chains, 8.5 million to 13 million of them shared. Assay used: immunoSEQ multiplex PCR; TCRdb lists only in-frame clones, some missing. V and J calls and clone size are those listed in that table; D and trimming were worked out from the DNA. Reported are some 200,000 clones; the ten largest clones contain around 1.1%.

Input material: PBMCs. This clonotype originated in a girl aged 2 to 9 in good health and CMV-seropositive. The chain combines TRBV28 with TRBJ2-3, with no clear D. CDR3 bases: TGTGCCAGCAGTTTACCCTCCACAGATACGCAGTATTTT. Translated: CASSLPSTDTQYF.